This paragraph reports one T cell receptor beta chain. This record comes from a study of PD-L1 blockade in urothelial cancer. The wider study: Patients commenced intravenous atezolizumab, 1,200 mg every 3 weeks, around 2014. Blood analyses occurred 3 weeks (second dose) and 6 weeks post treatment start. T cells numbered a median of around 140,000 in the blood samples.

Per the germline V gene, CDR1 is KGHSH and CDR2 is LQKENI. CDR3 length: 13 amino acids. The ends were cut back, 6 bases at V and 1 base at J, with 10 bases in the middle. The time point was: peripheral blood 6 weeks after treatment start. The method was immunoSEQ multiplex PCR; TCRdb's version includes in-frame clones alone and lacks a portion of them. The repertoire holds 38,000 or so clones, with around 84% as singletons. The clonotype was recovered from a man in his sixties or seventies with urothelial cancer. The specimen was PBMCs, collected around atezolizumab (anti-PD-L1) treatment. The chain employs TRBV18 and TRBJ2-7, with D hard to call. The CDR3 sequence is CASSQTSSYEQYF. The CDR3 DNA reads TGTGCCAGCTCCCAAACATCATCCTACGAGCAGTACTTC.